The T cell receptor (beta chain) described here comes from a study of blood T cell repertoires in COVID-19. Clones were sequenced by immunoSEQ multiplex PCR, and TCRdb holds only the in-frame ones, with some missing. The data contain a few hundred thousand clones, approximately 86% of them singletons. The sample comprised peripheral blood. The sequence came from a woman aged 18-30 years with acute or convalescent COVID-19.

The CDR3 protein is CASSPTRDRVTEAFF. DNA for the CDR3: TGTGCCAGCAGCCCGACTCGGGACAGGGTGACTGAAGCTTTCTTT. This chain joins TRBV7-9 and TRBJ1-1; 9 nucleotides align to TRBD1. The length of the CDR3 is 15 residues. The germline V gene encodes CDR1 SEHNR and CDR2 FQNEAQ (reference sequence). The J segment lost 5 bases and the V segment lost 5 bases, leaving 9 bases of the junction unmatched.